These 22 T cell receptor beta chains originate from one sample sequenced in a study of T cell responses to AZD1222 COVID-19 vaccine. Using immunoSEQ multiplex PCR, the repertoire was profiled, and TCRdb retains in-frame clones only, with some absent. Of about 160,000 clones detected, approximately 87% appear once; the ten largest clones hold more than 4%. The specimen comprised peripheral blood, sampled 28 days after the second AZD1222 dose. These receptors were collected from an adult who received the AZD1222 COVID-19 vaccine.

This chain links TRBV20-1 with TRBJ2-3; D might be TRBD1 (6 bases). V was trimmed by 3 bases and J by 3 bases, leaving 13 bases between them. Per germline, CDR1 DFQATT and CDR2 SNEGSKA (reference sequence). The CDR3 covers 14 residues. CDR3 coding DNA: TGCAGTGCTAGTTGGGCCAGGGGTACAGATACGCAGTATTTT. Amino acid sequence: CSASWARGTDTQYF.

This sequence joins TRBV3-1 (or the pseudogene TRBV3-2) and TRBJ1-6; no definite D call. The CDR3 has 14 residues. V was shortened by 3 bases and J by 4 bases, with 7 bases between the two germline ends. Looked up from germline, CDR1 is LGHDT and CDR2 is YNNKEL (reference sequence). CDR3: CASSQSRYNSPLHF. As DNA, the CDR3 is TGTGCCAGCAGCCAGAGCAGGTATAATTCACCCCTCCACTTT.

The chain links TRBV13 to TRBJ1-3; D is perhaps TRBD1 (5 bases). Germline CDR1 reads PRHDT; CDR2 reads FYEKMQ (reference sequence). The ends were cut back, 5 bases at V and 6 bases at J, with 11 bases in the middle. The CDR3 totals 13 residues. The chain's CDR3 is CASSPGGENTIYF. In DNA, the CDR3 is TGTGCCAGCAGCCCCGGGGGGGAAAACACCATATATTTT.

This chain connects TRBV9 to TRBJ1-5, with D uncertain. This CDR3 is 13 amino acids long. Trimming cost V 0 bases and J 4 bases, with 5 bases left between them. The germline CDR1 and CDR2 sequences are SGDLS and YYNGEE. The chain's CDR3 is CASSVGPNQPQHF. The CDR3 bases are TGTGCCAGCAGCGTAGGTCCAAATCAGCCCCAGCATTTT.

This clone was detected once. The chain links TRBV7-3 to TRBJ1-3; a weak D match, TRBD1 (5 bases). The CDR3 totals 17 residues. V lost 2 bases, J lost 0 bases, and 14 bases lay in between. The germline V gene has CDR1 SGHTA and CDR2 FQGTGA. Here the CDR3 DNA reads TGTGCCAGCAGCTTACACCCGCCGGACAACTCTGGAAACACCATATATTTT. It translates to CASSLHPPDNSGNTIYF.

The rearrangement links TRBV10-1 to TRBJ1-4, with unresolved D. The CDR3 runs 14 residues. V was shortened by 7 bases and J by 6 bases, with 15 bases between the two germline ends. The germline CDR1 and CDR2 sequences are WNHNN and SYGVQD (reference sequence). The CDR3 region has the DNA TGCGCCAGCAACAGACACTCTCAGTATGAAAAACTGTTTTTT. This sequence encodes CASNRHSQYEKLFF.

CDR3 amino acids: CASSSPPEGGGELFF. Here the CDR3 DNA reads TGTGCCAGCAGCTCCCCCCCGGAGGGCGGCGGGGAGCTGTTTTTT. The V call is TRBV3-1 (or the pseudogene TRBV3-2), the J call TRBJ2-2, with D perhaps matching TRBD2 (6 bases). V was cut by 5 bases and J by 7 bases, with 17 bases left in between. CDR1 and CDR2 from the germline V gene are LGHDT and YNNKEL (reference sequence). This CDR3 comprises 15 residues.

The V call is TRBV19, the J call TRBJ1-6, with 7 bases that match TRBD1. Losses at the gene ends were 5 bases for V and 0 bases for J; bases not matched to a gene: 10. The germline V gene has CDR1 LNHDA and CDR2 SQIVND (reference sequence). This CDR3 region has 18 residues. Written as DNA, the CDR3 is TGTGCCAGTAGTCCCTATCGGACAGGCAGCTCCTATAATTCACCCCTCCACTTT. As protein: CASSPYRTGSSYNSPLHF.

The chain couples TRBV6-1 to TRBJ1-3, with D unclear. This CDR3 is 15 amino acids long. The ends were cut back, 2 bases at V and 0 bases at J, with 8 bases in the middle. Germline V gives CDR1 MNHNS, CDR2 SASEGT. CDR3 sequence (DNA): TGTGCCAGCAGTGAACGGTACAGCTCTGGAAACACCATATATTTT. Its protein is CASSERYSSGNTIYF.

The CDR3 sequence: CASSSILQGEAFF. DNA for the CDR3: TGTGCCAGCAGCTCAATACTACAGGGTGAAGCTTTCTTT. This chain connects TRBV14 to TRBJ1-1; a weak D match, TRBD1 (6 bases). The CDR3 length is 13 residues. Trimming took 5 bases from V and 7 from J, leaving 14 bases between them. Germline V gene data show CDR1 as SGHDN and CDR2 as FVKESK.

The chain is built from TRBV19 and TRBJ1-6, with D unresolved. There are 14 residues in the CDR3. Germline V gives CDR1 LNHDA, CDR2 SQIVND (reference sequence). The germline V and J ends were trimmed by 2 bases and 13 bases, with 15 bases remaining between them. CDR3 protein: CASSISPGNPPLHF. DNA for the CDR3: TGTGCCAGTAGTATAAGTCCTGGTAACCCGCCCCTCCACTTT.

The chain is built from TRBV7-9 and TRBJ1-1; TRBD1 might be the D (5 bases). Between the trimmed V and J ends, which lost 5 bases and 2 bases, there was a span of 15 bases. The CDR3 sequence is 15 residues long. Germline V gene lookup returns CDR1 SEHNR and CDR2 FQNEAQ (reference sequence). The CDR3 here is CASSPPRTGNTEAFF. For the CDR3, the DNA is TGTGCCAGCAGCCCGCCCCGTACAGGCAACACTGAAGCTTTCTTT.

The V gene is TRBV6-4, the J gene TRBJ1-5, with 9 nucleotides matching TRBD1. The CDR3 totals 14 residues. Germline V CDR1 and CDR2: MRHNA, SNTAGT. The ends lost 6 bases at V and 6 bases at J; junction bases unmatched: 6. CDR3 residues: CASSEGTGTQPQHF. The CDR3 DNA reads as TGTGCCAGCAGCGAAGGGACAGGGACTCAGCCCCAGCATTTT.

The chain combines TRBV5-1 with TRBJ1-2; 9 positions agree with TRBD1. Germline CDR1 SGHRS, CDR2 YFSETQ. The V and J ends lost 0 bases and 6 bases, in that order; junction bases with no gene match: 3. This CDR3 region has 14 residues. The CDR3 bases are TGCGCCAGCAGCTTGGGCGGGACAGGGAATGGCTACACCTTC. It translates to CASSLGGTGNGYTF.

The chain has TRBV7-9 and TRBJ2-7, with 7 bases identical to TRBD1. CDR3 length equals 14 residues. Germline-derived CDR1 and CDR2 are SEHNR and FQNEAQ (reference sequence). V was clipped by 7 bases and J by 0 bases; unmatched bases: 6. CDR3 loop: CASTQGESSYEQYF. CDR3 in DNA: TGTGCCAGCACCCAGGGGGAGTCCTCCTACGAGCAGTACTTC.

The rearrangement uses TRBV5-6 and TRBJ1-6; D gene unclear. The CDR3 is made up of 14 amino acids. CDR1 and CDR2 (germline): SGHDT, YYEEEE. Trimming pared 4 bases from V and 6 bases from J, leaving 11 bases between. In nucleotides, the CDR3 is TGTGCCAGCAGCGTGCAACTAGTTAATTCACCCCTCCACTTT. Amino acids: CASSVQLVNSPLHF.

This chain links TRBV5-1 with TRBJ1-1; the D gene is possibly TRBD1 (5 bases). Trimming cost V 1 base and J 6 bases, with 7 bases left between them. The CDR3 totals 12 residues. In germline, CDR1 is SGHRS, CDR2 YFSETQ. CDR3 bases: TGCGCCAGCAGCTTGTCAGGGCCTGAAGCTTTCTTT. Its translation: CASSLSGPEAFF.

V usage is TRBV2 and J usage is TRBJ1-1; a possible D gene is TRBD1 (5 bases). With 6 bases removed from V and 7 bases from J, the gap between germline ends came to 15 bases. CDR1 is SNHLY and CDR2 is FYNNEI in the germline V gene. The CDR3 loop spans 13 amino acids. CDR3 bases: TGTGCCAGCAGGGTTCTAGGGGCCCATGAAGCTTTCTTT. Its protein product is CASRVLGAHEAFF.

J is TRBJ1-6 and V is TRBV5-8, with 9 bases lining up with TRBD1. After removal of 1 base from V and 14 bases from J, the junction contained 13 bases not matched to a gene. CDR3 size: 16 residues. The germline gives CDR1 SGHTS, CDR2 YDEGEE. As DNA, the CDR3 is TGTGCCAGCAGCTTGTATCCGGGACAGGGTACCGGCTCCCTCCACTTT. Residues: CASSLYPGQGTGSLHF.

This chain uses TRBV3-1 (or the pseudogene TRBV3-2) with TRBJ2-7; 7 bases map to TRBD2. CDR3 size: 15 residues. Per the germline V gene, CDR1 is LGHDT and CDR2 is YNNKEL (reference sequence). J lost 8 bases, V lost 3 bases, and 13 bases had no gene match. The DNA for the CDR3 is TGTGCCAGCAGCCACCTTAGCGGGCCCAAAGGGAAGCAGTACTTC. Its translation is CASSHLSGPKGKQYF.

This clone came up once. The genes are TRBV27 and TRBJ1-6, with D unclear. V lost 3 bases and J lost 7, with 10 bases in between. The CDR3 extends over 14 amino acids. Germline V lookup: CDR1 MNHEY, CDR2 SMNVEV (reference sequence). The CDR3: CASSLRITNSPLHF. CDR3 nucleotides: TGTGCCAGCAGTTTGCGGATCACCAATTCACCCCTCCACTTT.

This clone was seen just once. Other DNA sequences in the sample encode the same CDR3. V is TRBV18 and J is TRBJ1-1; maybe TRBD1 (5 bases). Germline values: CDR1 KGHSH, CDR2 LQKENI. This CDR3 has 13 residues. Trimming removed 6 bases at V and 1 base at J, with 9 bases between. CDR3 sequence reads: CASSPGGNTEAFF. The CDR3 DNA is TGTGCCAGCTCCCCGGGGGGGAACACTGAAGCTTTCTTT.